Each of the 2 T cell receptor beta chains below was sequenced from the same sample in a study of blood T cell repertoires in COVID-19. Data came from immunoSEQ multiplex PCR; TCRdb stores just in-frame clones and leaves some out. Among about 140,000 clones, about 79% were seen once, and the ten largest hold about 10%. The sample comprised peripheral blood. The origin of the receptors is a man aged 60 to 69 with active or convalescent COVID-19.

This chain links TRBV29-1 with TRBJ1-1, with D uncertain. This CDR3 comprises 13 residues. V lost 1 base and J lost 11, with 17 bases in between. Per the germline V gene, CDR1 is SQVTM and CDR2 is ANQGSEA. The CDR3 region is CSVEGRAGGEAFF. In nucleotides, the CDR3 is TGCAGCGTTGAAGGGCGGGCCGGAGGTGAGGCTTTCTTT.

As DNA, the CDR3 is TGTGCCAGCAGCCAGTCTGGGGCCCGACGTGGCTACACCTTC. This codes for CASSQSGARRGYTF. The chain carries TRBV7-9 and TRBJ1-2, with a tentative D call TRBD1 (5 bases). CDR3 length: 14 residues. The ends were cut back, 5 bases at V and 7 bases at J, with 17 bases in the middle. The germline CDR1 and CDR2 sequences are SEHNR and FQNEAQ (reference sequence).